This T cell receptor beta chain appears in the sequencing data of a study of T cells in Graves' hyperthyroidism and ophthalmopathy. This clonotype was counted between two and nine times. Amplified TCR beta CDR3 regions derived from RNA transcripts. HTBI primers drove first-round RT-PCR of the TCR CDR3. MiXCR was run by TCRdb on the multiplex PCR reads, yielding one entry per CDR3 protein. The sample carries roughly 500,000 distinct CDR3 sequences, over 35% recorded once. The receptor was derived from an adult woman with Graves' disease, either hyperthyroidism or ophthalmopathy (not recorded which). The specimen was peripheral blood or thyroid tissue (not recorded which).

CDR3 coding DNA: TGCGCCAGCAGCGAGGGACAGGGAAGGGAGCAGTACTTC. This codes for CASSEGQGREQYF. This chain links TRBV5-1 with TRBJ2-7; 9 bases agree with TRBD1. Germline CDR1 reads SGHRS; CDR2 reads YFSETQ. Losses at the gene ends were 4 bases for V and 7 bases for J; bases not matched to a gene: 6. The length of the CDR3 is 13 residues.